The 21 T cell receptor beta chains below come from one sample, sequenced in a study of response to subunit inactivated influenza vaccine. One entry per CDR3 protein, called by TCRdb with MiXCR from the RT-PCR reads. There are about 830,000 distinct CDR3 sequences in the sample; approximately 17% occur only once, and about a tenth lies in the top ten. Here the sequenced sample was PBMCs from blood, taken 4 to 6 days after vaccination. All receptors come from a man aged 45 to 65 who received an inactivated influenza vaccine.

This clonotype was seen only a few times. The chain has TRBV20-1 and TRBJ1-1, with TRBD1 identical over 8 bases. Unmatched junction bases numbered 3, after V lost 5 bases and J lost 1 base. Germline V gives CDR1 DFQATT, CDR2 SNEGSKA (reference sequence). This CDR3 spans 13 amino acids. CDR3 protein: CSAFQGANTEAFF. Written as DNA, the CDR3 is TGCAGTGCTTTTCAGGGGGCGAACACTGAAGCTTTCTTT.

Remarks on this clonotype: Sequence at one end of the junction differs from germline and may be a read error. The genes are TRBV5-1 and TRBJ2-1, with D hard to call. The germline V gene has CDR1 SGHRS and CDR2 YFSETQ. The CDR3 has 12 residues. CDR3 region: CANSFGVNEQFF. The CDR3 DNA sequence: TGCGCCAACAGCTTTGGGGTTAATGAGCAGTTCTTC.

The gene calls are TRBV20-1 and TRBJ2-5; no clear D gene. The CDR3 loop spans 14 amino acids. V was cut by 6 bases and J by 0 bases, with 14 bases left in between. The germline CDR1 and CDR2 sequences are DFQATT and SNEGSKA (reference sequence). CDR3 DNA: TGCAGTGCCGACGGCCCCTTGTACCAAGAGACCCAGTACTTC. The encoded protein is CSADGPLYQETQYF.

The CDR3 spells CASSLPSGGLKQYF. CDR3 DNA: TGTGCCAGCAGTTTACCCAGCGGGGGCTTGAAGCAGTACTTC. The V gene is TRBV28, the J gene TRBJ2-7; 8 bases line up with TRBD2. The CDR3 totals 14 residues. The V and J ends lost 2 bases and 8 bases, in that order; junction bases with no gene match: 8. Looked up from germline, CDR1 is MDHEN and CDR2 is SYDVKM.

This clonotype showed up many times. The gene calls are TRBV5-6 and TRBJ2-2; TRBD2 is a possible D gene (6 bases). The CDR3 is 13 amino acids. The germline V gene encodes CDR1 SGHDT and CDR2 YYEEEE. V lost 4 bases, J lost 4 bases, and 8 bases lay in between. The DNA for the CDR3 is TGTGCCAGCAGCCGGGACTTCACCGGGGAGCTGTTTTTT. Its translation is CASSRDFTGELFF.

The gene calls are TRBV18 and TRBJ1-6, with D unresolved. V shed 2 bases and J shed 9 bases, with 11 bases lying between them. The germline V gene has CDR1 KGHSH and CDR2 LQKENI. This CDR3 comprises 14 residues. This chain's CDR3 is CASSPGRDRSPLHF. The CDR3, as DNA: TGTGCCAGCTCACCAGGGAGGGATCGTTCACCCCTCCACTTT.

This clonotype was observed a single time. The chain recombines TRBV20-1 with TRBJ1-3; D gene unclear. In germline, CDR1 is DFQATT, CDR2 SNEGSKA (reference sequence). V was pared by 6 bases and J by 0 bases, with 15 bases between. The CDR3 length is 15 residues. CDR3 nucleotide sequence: TGCAGTGCCACGGAGGTAACATTCTCTGGAAACACCATATATTTT. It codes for CSATEVTFSGNTIYF.

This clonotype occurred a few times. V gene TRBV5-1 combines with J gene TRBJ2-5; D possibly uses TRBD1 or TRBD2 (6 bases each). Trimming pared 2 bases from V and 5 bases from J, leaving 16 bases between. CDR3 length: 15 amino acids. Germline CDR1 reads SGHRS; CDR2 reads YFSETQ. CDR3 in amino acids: CASSLSGAPRETQYF. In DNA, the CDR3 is TGCGCCAGCAGCTTATCGGGGGCGCCGCGGGAGACCCAGTACTTC.

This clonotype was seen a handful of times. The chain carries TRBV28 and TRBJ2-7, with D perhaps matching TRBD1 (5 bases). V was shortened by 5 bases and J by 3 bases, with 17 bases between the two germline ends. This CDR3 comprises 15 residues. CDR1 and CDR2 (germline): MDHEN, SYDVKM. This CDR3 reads CASSQTAQDYYEQYF. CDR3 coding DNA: TGTGCCAGCAGTCAGACAGCCCAAGATTACTACGAGCAGTACTTC.

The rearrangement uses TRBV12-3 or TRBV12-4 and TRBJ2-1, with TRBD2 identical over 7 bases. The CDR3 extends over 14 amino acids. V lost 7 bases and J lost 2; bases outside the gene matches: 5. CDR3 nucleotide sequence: TGTGCCAGCACCCCGGGGGGTCCCTACAATGAGCAGTTCTTC. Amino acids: CASTPGGPYNEQFF.

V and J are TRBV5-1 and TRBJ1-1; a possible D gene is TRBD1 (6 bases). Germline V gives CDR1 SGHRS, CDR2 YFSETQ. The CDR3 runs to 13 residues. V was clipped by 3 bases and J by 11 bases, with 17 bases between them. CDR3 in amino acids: CASSSQSGQMAFF. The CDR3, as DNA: TGCGCCAGCAGCTCCCAGAGTGGACAGATGGCTTTCTTT. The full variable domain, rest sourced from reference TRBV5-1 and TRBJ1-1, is KAGVTQTPRYLIKTRGQQVTLSCSPISGHRSVSWYQQTPGQGLQFLFEYFSETQRNKGNFPGRFSGRQFSNSRSEMNVSTLELGDSALYLCASSSQSGQMAFFGQGTRLTVV.

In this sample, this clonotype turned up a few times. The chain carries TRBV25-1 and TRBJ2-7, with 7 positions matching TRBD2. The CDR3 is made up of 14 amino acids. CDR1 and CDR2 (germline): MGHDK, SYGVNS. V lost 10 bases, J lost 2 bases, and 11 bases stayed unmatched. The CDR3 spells CATQLAGRPYEQYF. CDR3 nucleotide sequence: TGTGCCACCCAATTAGCGGGCCGTCCCTACGAGCAGTACTTC.

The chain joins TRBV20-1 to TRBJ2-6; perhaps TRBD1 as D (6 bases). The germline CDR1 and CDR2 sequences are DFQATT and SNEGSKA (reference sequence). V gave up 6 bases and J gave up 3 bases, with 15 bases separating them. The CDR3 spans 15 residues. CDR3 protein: CSAKEQGRGANVLTF. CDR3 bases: TGCAGTGCGAAAGAGCAGGGGCGTGGGGCCAACGTCCTGACTTTC.

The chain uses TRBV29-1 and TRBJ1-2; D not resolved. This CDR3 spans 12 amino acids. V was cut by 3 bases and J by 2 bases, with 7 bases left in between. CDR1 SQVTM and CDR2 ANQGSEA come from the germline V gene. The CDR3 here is CSVDQHNYGYTF. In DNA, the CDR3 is TGCAGCGTTGACCAGCACAACTATGGCTACACCTTC.

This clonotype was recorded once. CDR3 sequence reads: CASKSRNRETQYF. For the CDR3, the DNA is TGTGCCAGCAAGAGCAGGAACCGGGAGACCCAGTACTTC. The chain carries TRBV6-1 and TRBJ2-5; D unresolved. The CDR3 spans 13 residues. V dropped 7 bases and J dropped 5 bases, with 14 bases sitting between them. Germline V gene lookup returns CDR1 MNHNS and CDR2 SASEGT.

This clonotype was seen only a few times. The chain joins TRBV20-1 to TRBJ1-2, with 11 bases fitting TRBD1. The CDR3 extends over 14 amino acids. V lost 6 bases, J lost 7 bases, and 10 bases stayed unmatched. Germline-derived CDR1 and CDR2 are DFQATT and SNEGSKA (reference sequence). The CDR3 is CSAIEGQGAGGYTF. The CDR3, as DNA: TGCAGTGCGATCGAAGGACAGGGGGCGGGTGGCTACACCTTC.

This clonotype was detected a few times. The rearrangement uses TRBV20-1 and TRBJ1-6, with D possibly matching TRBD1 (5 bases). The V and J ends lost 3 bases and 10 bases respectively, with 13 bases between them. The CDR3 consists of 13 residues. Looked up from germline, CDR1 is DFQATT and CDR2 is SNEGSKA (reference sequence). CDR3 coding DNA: TGCAGTGCTAGGTGGCAGGGAAACTCACCCCTCCACTTT. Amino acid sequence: CSARWQGNSPLHF.

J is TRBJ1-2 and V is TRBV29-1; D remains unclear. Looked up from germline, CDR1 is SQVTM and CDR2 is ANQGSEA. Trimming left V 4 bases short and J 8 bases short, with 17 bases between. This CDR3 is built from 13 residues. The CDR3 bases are TGCAGCGTTGCGGGCCGTTTGGTTTCCGGCTACACCTTC. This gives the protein CSVAGRLVSGYTF.

CDR3 in amino acids: CASSLLAGVRTDTQYF. In DNA, the CDR3 is TGTGCCAGCAGCTTACTAGCGGGAGTTCGCACAGATACGCAGTATTTT. This chain uses TRBV7-3 with TRBJ2-3; 10 nucleotides align to TRBD2. Trimming at V came to 2 bases and at J to 1 base, leaving 3 bases not matched to a gene. This CDR3 contains 16 residues. In germline, CDR1 is SGHTA, CDR2 FQGTGA.

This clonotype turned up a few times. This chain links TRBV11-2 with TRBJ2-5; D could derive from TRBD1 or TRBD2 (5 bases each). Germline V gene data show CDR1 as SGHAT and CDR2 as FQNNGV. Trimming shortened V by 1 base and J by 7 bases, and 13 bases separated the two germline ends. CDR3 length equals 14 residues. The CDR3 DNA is TGTGCCAGCAGCTTAGGCATGGGGGTAGGGACCCAGTACTTC. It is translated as CASSLGMGVGTQYF.

CDR3 loop: CASSFAAGVSNEQFF. The CDR3 region has the DNA TGTGCCAGCAGTTTTGCAGCGGGAGTTTCAAATGAGCAGTTCTTC. V is TRBV12-3 or TRBV12-4 and J is TRBJ2-1; TRBD2 matches at 8 bases. The CDR3 covers 15 residues. The ends lost 3 bases at V and 7 bases at J; junction bases unmatched: 8.